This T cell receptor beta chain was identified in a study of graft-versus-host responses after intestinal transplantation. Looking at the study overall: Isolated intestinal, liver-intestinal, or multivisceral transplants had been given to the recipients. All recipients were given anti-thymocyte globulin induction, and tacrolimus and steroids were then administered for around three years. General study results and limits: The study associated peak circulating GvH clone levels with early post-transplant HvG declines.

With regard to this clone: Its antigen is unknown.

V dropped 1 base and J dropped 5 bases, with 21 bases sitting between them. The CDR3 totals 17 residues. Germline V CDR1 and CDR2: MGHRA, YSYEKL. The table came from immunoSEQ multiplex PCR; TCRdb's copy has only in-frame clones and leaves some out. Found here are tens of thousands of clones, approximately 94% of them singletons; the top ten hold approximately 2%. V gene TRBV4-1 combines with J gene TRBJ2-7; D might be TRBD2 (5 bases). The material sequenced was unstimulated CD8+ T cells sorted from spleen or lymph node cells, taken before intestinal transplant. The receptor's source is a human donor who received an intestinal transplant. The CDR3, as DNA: TGCGCCAGCAGCCAAGGAGTGGGAGAATCGAGGCTCAACGAGCAGTACTTC. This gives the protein CASSQGVGESRLNEQYF.